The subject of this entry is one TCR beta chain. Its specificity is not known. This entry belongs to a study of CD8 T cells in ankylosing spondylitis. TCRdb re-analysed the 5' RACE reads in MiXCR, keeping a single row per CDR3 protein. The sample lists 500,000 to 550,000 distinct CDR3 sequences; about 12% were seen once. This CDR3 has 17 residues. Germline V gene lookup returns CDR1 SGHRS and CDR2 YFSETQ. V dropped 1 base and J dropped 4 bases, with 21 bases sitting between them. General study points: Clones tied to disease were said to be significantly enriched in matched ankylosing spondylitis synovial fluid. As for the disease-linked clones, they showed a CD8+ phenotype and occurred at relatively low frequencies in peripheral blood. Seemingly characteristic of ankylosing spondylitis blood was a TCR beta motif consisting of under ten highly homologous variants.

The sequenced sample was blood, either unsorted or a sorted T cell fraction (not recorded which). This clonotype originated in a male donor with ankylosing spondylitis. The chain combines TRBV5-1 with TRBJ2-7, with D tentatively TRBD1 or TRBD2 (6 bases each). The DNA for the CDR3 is TGCGCCAGCAGCTTGCGTAGGTCTTCCGGGGGCGCGTACGAGCAGTACTTC. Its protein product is CASSLRRSSGGAYEQYF.